The 10 T cell receptor beta chains below all came from one sample that was sequenced in a study of cytomegalovirus exposure and HLA in healthy donors. With 60 Vbeta and 13 Jbeta primers, the PCR was carried out. Sequencing was performed with immunoSEQ multiplex PCR; in TCRdb, only in-frame clones are kept and a portion is missing. The sample records some 150,000 clones, 76% being singletons. The sequenced material came from PBMCs. The origin of the receptors is a woman in her forties in good health and CMV-seronegative.

The chain joins TRBV30 to TRBJ1-1, with D perhaps TRBD1 (5 bases). The ends were cut back, 0 bases at V and 11 bases at J, with 10 bases in the middle. The CDR3 length is 11 residues. Per germline, CDR1 GTSNPN and CDR2 SVGIG (reference sequence). CDR3 region: CAWSVRGWAFF. The CDR3 bases are TGTGCCTGGAGTGTAAGGGGTTGGGCTTTCTTT. The full variable domain, rest sourced from reference TRBV30 and TRBJ1-1, is SQTIHQWPATLVQPVGSPLSLECTVEGTSNPNLYWYRQAAGRGLQLLFYSVGIGQISSEVPQNLSASRPQDRQFILSSKKLLLSDSGFYLCAWSVRGWAFFGQGTRLTVV.

With respect to this clone: Other DNA sequences in the sample encode the same CDR3. The chain employs TRBV5-1 and TRBJ2-2, with a weak D call TRBD1 (6 bases). The CDR3 consists of 14 residues. CDR1 and CDR2 (germline): SGHRS, YFSETQ. Trimming removed 5 bases from V and 5 bases from J, with 13 bases in between. CDR3 protein: CASSVAGVTGELFF. CDR3 DNA: TGCGCCAGCAGTGTAGCAGGGGTGACCGGGGAGCTGTTTTTT.

This chain uses TRBV7-9 with TRBJ1-4; no definite D call. Germline-derived CDR1 and CDR2 are SEHNR and FQNEAQ (reference sequence). The ends were cut back, 1 base at V and 7 bases at J, with 13 bases in the middle. This CDR3 comprises 15 residues. As DNA, the CDR3 is TGTGCCAGCAGCTTAGTGCCAGCAGGAGGTGAAAAACTGTTTTTT. It is translated as CASSLVPAGGEKLFF.

For this clone: Germline is not matched at one junction end, which may reflect a read error. V is TRBV7-9 and J is TRBJ2-7; 9 bases are a match to TRBD2. The germline V gene has CDR1 SEHNR and CDR2 FQNEAQ (reference sequence). The CDR3 runs 16 residues. The CDR3 protein is CSSSLPPSGMDYEQYF. For the CDR3, the DNA is TGTTCCAGCAGCTTACCCCCTAGCGGGATGGACTACGAGCAGTACTTC.

The chain recombines TRBV5-1 with TRBJ2-7; D may be TRBD1 (6 bases). This CDR3 comprises 14 residues. The V gene's germline CDR1 is SGHRS and CDR2 YFSETQ. The germline V and J ends were trimmed by 4 bases and 5 bases, with 16 bases remaining between them. CDR3 in amino acids: CASSLRQVRHEQYF. DNA for the CDR3: TGCGCCAGCAGCCTTAGACAGGTTCGCCACGAGCAGTACTTC. The full variable domain, completed using reference TRBV5-1 and TRBJ2-7, is KAGVTQTPRYLIKTRGQQVTLSCSPISGHRSVSWYQQTPGQGLQFLFEYFSETQRNKGNFPGRFSGRQFSNSRSEMNVSTLELGDSALYLCASSLRQVRHEQYFGPGTRLTVT.

This clone was found once. The junction and the germline gene differ at one end; a read error may be behind it. V usage is TRBV7-9 and J usage is TRBJ1-6, with D possibly TRBD1 on 6 matching bases. This CDR3 comprises 16 residues. CDR1 is SEHNR, CDR2 FQNEAQ, per germline (reference sequence). CDR3: CSSSPPAQGENSPLHF. CDR3 DNA sequence: TGTTCCAGCAGCCCCCCTGCACAGGGTGAAAATTCACCCCTCCACTTT.

The chain links TRBV6-5 to TRBJ2-5; a possible D gene is TRBD1 (5 bases). The length of the CDR3 is 14 residues. V gave up 2 bases and J gave up 2 bases, with 9 bases separating them. Germline V gene lookup returns CDR1 MNHEY and CDR2 SVGAGI. The CDR3 is CASSYGHLQETQYF. CDR3 sequence (DNA): TGTGCCAGCAGTTACGGACACCTTCAAGAGACCCAGTACTTC.

This clone was seen only once. The chain recombines TRBV5-1 with TRBJ2-7; TRBD2 agrees at 8 bases. Germline loops: CDR1 SGHRS, CDR2 YFSETQ. The V gene end was trimmed by 4 bases and the J gene end by 3 bases; junction bases not matched to a gene: 6. The CDR3 covers 14 residues. The CDR3 DNA follows: TGCGCCAGCAGCCCCGGACTAGCTTACTACGAGCAGTACTTC. Translated: CASSPGLAYYEQYF.

V gene TRBV15 combines with J gene TRBJ1-2; 8 bases agree with TRBD1. The J segment lost 8 bases and the V segment lost 5 bases, leaving 10 bases of the junction unmatched. The CDR3 runs to 14 residues. Germline assignment: CDR1 LNHNV and CDR2 YYDKDF (reference sequence). The chain's CDR3 is CATSPRRTGSGYTF. Written as DNA, the CDR3 is TGTGCCACCAGCCCTCGCCGGACAGGGAGCGGCTACACCTTC.

This clone occurred a few times. The chain is built from TRBV2 and TRBJ1-1; unclear D gene. V dropped 4 bases and J dropped 10 bases, with 10 bases sitting between them. CDR1 and CDR2 from the germline V gene are SNHLY and FYNNEI. CDR3 length: 11 amino acids. CDR3 residues: CASSALLPAFF. The CDR3 nucleotides read TGTGCCAGCAGTGCGCTACTGCCAGCTTTCTTT.